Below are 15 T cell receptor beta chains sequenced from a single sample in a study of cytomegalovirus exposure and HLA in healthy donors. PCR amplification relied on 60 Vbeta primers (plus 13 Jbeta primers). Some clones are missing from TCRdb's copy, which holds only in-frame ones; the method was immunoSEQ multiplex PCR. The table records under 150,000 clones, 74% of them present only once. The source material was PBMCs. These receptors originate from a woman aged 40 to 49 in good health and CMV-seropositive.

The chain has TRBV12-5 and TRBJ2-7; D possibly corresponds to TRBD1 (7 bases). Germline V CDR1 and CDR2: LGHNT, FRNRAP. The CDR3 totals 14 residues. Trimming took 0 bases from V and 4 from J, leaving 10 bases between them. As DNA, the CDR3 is TGTGCTAGTGGTTTGGTGGCAGGGGGGTACGAGCAGTACTTC. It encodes CASGLVAGGYEQYF. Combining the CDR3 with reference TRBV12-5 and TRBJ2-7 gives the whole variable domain DARVTQTPRHKVTEMGQEVTMRCQPILGHNTVFWYRQTMMQGLELLAYFRNRAPLDDSGMPKDRFSAEMPDATLATLKIQPSEPRDSAVYFCASGLVAGGYEQYFGPGTRLTVT.

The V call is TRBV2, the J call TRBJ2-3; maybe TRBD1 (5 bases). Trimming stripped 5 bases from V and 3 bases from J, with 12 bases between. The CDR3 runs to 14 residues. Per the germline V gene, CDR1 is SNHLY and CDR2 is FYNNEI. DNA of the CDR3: TGTGCCAGCAGTCAGGGTGTGTTAACAGATACGCAGTATTTT. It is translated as CASSQGVLTDTQYF.

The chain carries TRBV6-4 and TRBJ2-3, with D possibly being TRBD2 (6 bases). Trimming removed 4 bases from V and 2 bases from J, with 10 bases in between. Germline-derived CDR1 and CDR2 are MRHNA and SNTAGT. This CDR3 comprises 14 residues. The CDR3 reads CASSAGDDTDTQYF. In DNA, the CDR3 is TGTGCCAGCAGTGCGGGGGACGACACAGATACGCAGTATTTT.

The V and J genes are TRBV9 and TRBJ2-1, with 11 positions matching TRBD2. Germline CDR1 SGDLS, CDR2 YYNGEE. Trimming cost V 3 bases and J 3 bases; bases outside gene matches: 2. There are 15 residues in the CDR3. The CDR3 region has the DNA TGTGCCAGCAGCGCGACTAGCGGGAACTACAATGAGCAGTTCTTC. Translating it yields CASSATSGNYNEQFF.

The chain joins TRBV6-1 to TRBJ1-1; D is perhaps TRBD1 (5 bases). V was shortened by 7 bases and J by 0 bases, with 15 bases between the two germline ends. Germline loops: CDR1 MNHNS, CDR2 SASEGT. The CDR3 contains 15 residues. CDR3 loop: CASTYSRGVNTEAFF. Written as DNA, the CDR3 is TGTGCCAGCACCTATTCCCGGGGGGTGAACACTGAAGCTTTCTTT.

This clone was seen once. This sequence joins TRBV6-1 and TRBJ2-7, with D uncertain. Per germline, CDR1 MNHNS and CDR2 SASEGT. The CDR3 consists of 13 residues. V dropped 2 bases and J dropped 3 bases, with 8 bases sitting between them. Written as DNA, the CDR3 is TGTGCCAGCAGTGAAAGATACAGCTACGAGCAGTACTTC. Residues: CASSERYSYEQYF.

CDR3 nucleotide sequence: TGTGCCAGCAGCGTGACTCCACAGGGGTCAGGAAACACCATATATTTT. Protein sequence: CASSVTPQGSGNTIYF. The V and J genes are TRBV9 and TRBJ1-3, with 7 bases fitting TRBD1. The junction had 9 bases not matched to a gene; V was cut back by 2 bases and J by 4 bases. The CDR3 has 16 amino acids. CDR1 and CDR2 (germline): SGDLS, YYNGEE.

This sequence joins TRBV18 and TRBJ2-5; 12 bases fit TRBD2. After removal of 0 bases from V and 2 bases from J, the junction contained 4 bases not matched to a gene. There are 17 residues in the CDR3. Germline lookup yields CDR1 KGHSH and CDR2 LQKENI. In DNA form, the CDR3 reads TGTGCCAGCTCACCACCGAGACTAGCGGGAGTACAAGAGACCCAGTACTTC. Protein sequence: CASSPPRLAGVQETQYF.

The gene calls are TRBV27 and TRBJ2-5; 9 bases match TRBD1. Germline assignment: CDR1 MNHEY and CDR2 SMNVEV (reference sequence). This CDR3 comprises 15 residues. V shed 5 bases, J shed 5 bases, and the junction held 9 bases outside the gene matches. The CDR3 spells CASSPQSGTGETQYF. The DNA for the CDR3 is TGTGCCAGCAGTCCTCAATCCGGGACAGGGGAGACCCAGTACTTC.

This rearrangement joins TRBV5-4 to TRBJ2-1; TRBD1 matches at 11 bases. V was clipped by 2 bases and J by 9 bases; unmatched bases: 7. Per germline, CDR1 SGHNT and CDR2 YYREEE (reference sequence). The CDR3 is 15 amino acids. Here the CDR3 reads CASSFSGQGVTEQFF. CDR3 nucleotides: TGTGCCAGCAGCTTCTCGGGACAGGGGGTCACTGAGCAGTTCTTC.

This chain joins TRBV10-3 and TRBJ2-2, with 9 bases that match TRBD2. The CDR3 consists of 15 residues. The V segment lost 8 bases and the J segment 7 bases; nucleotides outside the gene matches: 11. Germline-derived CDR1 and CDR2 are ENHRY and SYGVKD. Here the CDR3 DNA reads TGTGCCATCCTTGGAGGGCTAGCGGGGAGCGGGGAGCTGTTTTTT. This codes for CAILGGLAGSGELFF.

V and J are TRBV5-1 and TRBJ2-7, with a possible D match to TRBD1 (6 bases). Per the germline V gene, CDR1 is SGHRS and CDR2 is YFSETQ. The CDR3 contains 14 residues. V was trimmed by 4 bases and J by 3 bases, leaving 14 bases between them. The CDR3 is CASSPTGQNYEQYF. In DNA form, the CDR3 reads TGCGCCAGCAGCCCAACTGGACAGAACTACGAGCAGTACTTC.

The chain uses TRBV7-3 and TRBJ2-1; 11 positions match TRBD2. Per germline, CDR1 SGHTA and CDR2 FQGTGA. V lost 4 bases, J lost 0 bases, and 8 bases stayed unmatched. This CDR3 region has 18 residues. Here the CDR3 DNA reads TGTGCCAGCAGCTCACTCACTAGCGGGAGAAGCTCCTACAATGAGCAGTTCTTC. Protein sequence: CASSSLTSGRSSYNEQFF.

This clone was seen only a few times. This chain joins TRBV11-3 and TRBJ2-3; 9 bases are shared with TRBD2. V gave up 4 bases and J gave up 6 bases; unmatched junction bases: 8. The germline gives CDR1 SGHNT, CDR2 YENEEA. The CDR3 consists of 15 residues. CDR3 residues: CASSSSGTQVDTQYF. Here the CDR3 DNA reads TGTGCCAGCAGCTCTAGCGGGACCCAGGTGGATACGCAGTATTTT.

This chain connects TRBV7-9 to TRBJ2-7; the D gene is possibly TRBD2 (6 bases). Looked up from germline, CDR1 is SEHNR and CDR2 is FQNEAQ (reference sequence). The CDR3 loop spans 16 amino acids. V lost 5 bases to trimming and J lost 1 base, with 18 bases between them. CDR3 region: CASSQAGGGGSYEQYF. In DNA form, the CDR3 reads TGTGCCAGCAGCCAAGCCGGGGGTGGGGGATCCTACGAGCAGTACTTC.